This T cell receptor beta chain emerged from a study of siplizumab effects on memory and regulatory T cells. General study results and limits: Researchers did not confirm the suppressive function of proliferating Tregs from siplizumab cultures. Memory cells seemed less diverse than naive T cells, which seemed major alloresponse contributors.

On this clone itself: Its specificity is unknown.

Per the germline V gene, CDR1 is SGHDT and CDR2 is YYEEEE. This CDR3 has 13 residues. The V gene lost 4 bases and the J gene lost 2 bases, with 9 bases spanning the gap. TCR templates, approximately 100,000 per sample, were assayed. The assay was immunoSEQ multiplex PCR, and TCRdb's table has in-frame clones only and misses some. The table lists roughly 75,000 clones, 93% of them singletons. This chain uses TRBV5-6 with TRBJ1-2; unclear D gene. This sequence originates from a human donor in good health. The sequenced sample consisted of CD8+ T cells sorted from blood. CDR3 sequence: CASSLAGNYGYTF. CDR3 bases: TGTGCCAGCAGCCTTGCCGGGAACTATGGCTACACCTTC. The entire variable domain, with the rest obtained from reference TRBV5-6 and TRBJ1-2, is as follows: DAGVTQSPTHLIKTRGQQVTLRCSPKSGHDTVSWYQQALGQGPQFIFQYYEEEERQRGNFPDRFSGHQFPNYSSELNVNALLLGDSALYLCASSLAGNYGYTFGSGTRLTVV.